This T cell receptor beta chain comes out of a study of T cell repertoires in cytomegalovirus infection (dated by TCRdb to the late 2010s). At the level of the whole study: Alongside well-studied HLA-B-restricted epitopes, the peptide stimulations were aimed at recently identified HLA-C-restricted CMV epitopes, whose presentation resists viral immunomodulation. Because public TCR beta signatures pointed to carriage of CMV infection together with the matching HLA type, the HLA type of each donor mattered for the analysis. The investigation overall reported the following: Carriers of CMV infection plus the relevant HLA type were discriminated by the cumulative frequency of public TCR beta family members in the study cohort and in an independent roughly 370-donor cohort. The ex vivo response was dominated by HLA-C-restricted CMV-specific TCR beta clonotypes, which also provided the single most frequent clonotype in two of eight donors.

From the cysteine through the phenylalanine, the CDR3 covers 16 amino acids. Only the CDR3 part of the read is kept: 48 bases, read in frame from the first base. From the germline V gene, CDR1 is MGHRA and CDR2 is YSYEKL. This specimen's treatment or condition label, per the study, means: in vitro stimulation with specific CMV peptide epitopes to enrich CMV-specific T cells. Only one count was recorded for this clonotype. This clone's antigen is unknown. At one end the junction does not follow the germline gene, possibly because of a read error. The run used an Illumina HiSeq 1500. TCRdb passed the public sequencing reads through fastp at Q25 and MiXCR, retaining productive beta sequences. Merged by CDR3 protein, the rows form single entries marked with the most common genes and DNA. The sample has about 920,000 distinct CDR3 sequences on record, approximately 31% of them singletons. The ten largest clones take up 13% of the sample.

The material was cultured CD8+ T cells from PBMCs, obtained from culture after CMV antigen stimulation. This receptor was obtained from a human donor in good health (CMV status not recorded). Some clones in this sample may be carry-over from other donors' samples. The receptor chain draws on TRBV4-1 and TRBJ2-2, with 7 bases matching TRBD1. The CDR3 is CASSQVRGQDTGELFF. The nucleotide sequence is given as TGTGCCAGCAGCCAAGTAAGGGGGCAGGACACCGGGGAGCTGTTTTTT.